These T cell receptor beta chains were read from a single sample in a study of breast tumors, draining lymph nodes, adjacent tissues. TCRdb re-derived calls from the multiplex PCR reads in MiXCR, one entry per CDR3 protein. The table shows 150,000 to 200,000 distinct CDR3 sequences, with roughly 29% occurring only once. The sequenced sample was axillary lymph node tissue. The receptors here all came from a female donor with breast cancer. Some clones in this sample may be carry-over from other donors' samples. Each CDR3 is given with its conserved first and last residue. A D gene is named only where the DNA matches it firmly. Only some rows state a clone size, as once, few, many or a class for expanded clones.

size: many; D: .; V: TRBV5-5; J: TRBJ2-1; DNA: TGTGCCAGCAGCCCCGGTACGTATGAGCAGTTCTTC; CDR3: CASSPGTYEQFF
size: many; D: TRBD2; V: TRBV2; J: TRBJ2-3; DNA: TGTGCCAGCACCGTCCCTGGGGGGGGGGGAAATACGCAGTATTTT; CDR3: CASTVPGGGGNTQYF
size: .; D: TRBD2; V: TRBV7-7; J: TRBJ2-1; DNA: TGTGCTAGCTCCAATAGCGGGGGGTGGGATGAGCAGTTCTTC; CDR3: CASSNSGGWDEQFF
size: once; D: TRBD1; V: TRBV29-1; J: TRBJ1-4; DNA: TGCAGCTTGACAGGGGAAAAACTGTTTTTT; CDR3: CSLTGEKLFF
size: many; D: TRBD2; V: TRBV19; J: TRBJ2-4; DNA: TGTGCCAGTAGTCTGGGACTAGTTCGGTACATTCAGTACTTC; CDR3: CASSLGLVRYIQYF
size: many; D: .; V: TRBV28; J: TRBJ2-7; DNA: TGTGCCAGCACCCCGACGGCGTTACAATACGAGCAGTACTTC; CDR3: CASTPTALQYEQYF
size: many; D: .; V: TRBV5-1; J: TRBJ1-4; DNA: TGCGCCAGCAGCCGCCATGGGGAAGGTGAAAAACTGTTTTTT; CDR3: CASSRHGEGEKLFF
size: many; D: TRBD2; V: TRBV6-2/TRBV6-3; J: TRBJ2-1; DNA: TGTGCCAGCTGGGGACTAGCGGGAGTGGGTGAGCAGTTCTTC; CDR3: CASWGLAGVGEQFF
size: many; D: TRBD2; V: TRBV7-2; J: TRBJ2-3; DNA: TGTGCCAGCAGCCTAGGGACTAGCGGGGGTGTGGAGTATTTT; CDR3: CASSLGTSGGVEYF
size: many; D: TRBD2; V: TRBV7-9; J: TRBJ2-7; DNA: TGTGCCAGCAGCCCTAGCGGGGCACCCCACGAGCAGTACTTC; CDR3: CASSPSGAPHEQYF
size: many; D: TRBD2; V: TRBV2; J: TRBJ2-3; DNA: TGTGCCAGCAGTAGCGGGGGGACGACAGATACGCAGTATTTT; CDR3: CASSSGGTTDTQYF
size: .; D: .; V: TRBV5-4; J: TRBJ2-1; DNA: TGTGCCAGCAGCCCCCCAGCCCGCAATGAGCAGTTCTTC; CDR3: CASSPPARNEQFF
size: .; D: .; V: TRBV29-1; J: TRBJ1-4; DNA: TGCAGCGCTGGGGACGGACTACGCAATGAAAAACTGTTTTTT; CDR3: CSAGDGLRNEKLFF
size: many; D: .; V: TRBV5-5; J: TRBJ1-3; DNA: TGTGCCAGCAGCTTTGCCAGGGGCGACAACACCATATATTTT; CDR3: CASSFARGDNTIYF
size: many; D: .; V: TRBV24-1; J: TRBJ1-2; DNA: TGTGCCACCAGTGAGGCCAGGCGGAACTATGGCTACACCTTC; CDR3: CATSEARRNYGYTF
size: many; D: .; V: TRBV11-2; J: TRBJ1-2; DNA: TGTGCCAGCAGCCCGACCAAGGGGAGGTCTTATGAAGCAGGAACCTTC; CDR3: CASSPTKGRSYEAGTF
size: few; D: .; V: TRBV7-9; J: TRBJ1-2; DNA: TGTGCCAGCAGCCCCCCCCCCGGAAAGGGCAGCTATGGCTACACCTTC; CDR3: CASSPPPGKGSYGYTF
size: .; D: TRBD1; V: TRBV20-1; J: TRBJ1-6; DNA: TGCAGTGCAAGACAGGGGTCTCCCCTCCACTTT; CDR3: CSARQGSPLHF
size: many; D: .; V: TRBV3-1; J: TRBJ2-5; DNA: TGTGCCAGCAGCCAAGATCCCCCGGGGGGCCGGGAGACCCAGTACTTC; CDR3: CASSQDPPGGRETQYF
size: many; D: TRBD1; V: TRBV5-1; J: TRBJ1-2; DNA: TGCGCCAGCAGGACTACAGGGGCCGCGGACGGCTACACCTTC; CDR3: CASRTTGAADGYTF
size: many; D: .; V: TRBV18; J: TRBJ2-1; DNA: TGTGCCAGCTCAAGAGGGGGTCTTAGCAATGAGCAGTTCTTC; CDR3: CASSRGGLSNEQFF
size: .; D: TRBD1; V: TRBV19; J: TRBJ1-5; DNA: TGTGGCAGTAGTAGTGACAGGGTGGGCAATCAGCCCCAGCATTTT; CDR3: CGSSSDRVGNQPQHF
size: many; D: TRBD2; V: TRBV4-1; J: TRBJ2-5; DNA: TGCGCCAGCAGCCCAGCTAGCGGGGGGAGAGAGACCCAGTACTTC; CDR3: CASSPASGGRETQYF
size: .; D: TRBD1; V: TRBV27; J: TRBJ1-5; DNA: TGTGCCAGCAGTTTCACAGGGGGCCAACAGCCCCAGCATTTT; CDR3: CASSFTGGQQPQHF
size: many; D: .; V: TRBV28; J: TRBJ2-7; DNA: TGTGCCAGCAGTCTTCCCGGGAACGAGCAGTACTTC; CDR3: CASSLPGNEQYF
size: few; D: .; V: TRBV6-2/TRBV6-3; J: TRBJ2-2; DNA: TGTGCCAGCAGTTACTCTCACAGGGCGAACACCGGGGAGCTGTTTTTT; CDR3: CASSYSHRANTGELFF
size: many; D: TRBD2; V: TRBV12-3/TRBV12-4; J: TRBJ2-5; DNA: TGTGCCAGCAGTTTAGGGACTAGCGGGAGGGCCGGTGAAGAGACCCAGTACTTC; CDR3: CASSLGTSGRAGEETQYF
size: many; D: .; V: TRBV27; J: TRBJ1-2; DNA: TGTGCCAGCAGTACGGGGGACTATGGCTACACCTTC; CDR3: CASSTGDYGYTF
size: .; D: .; V: TRBV5-5; J: TRBJ2-5; DNA: TGTGCCAGAGGGTACCAAGAGACCCAGTACTTC; CDR3: CARGYQETQYF
size: many; D: .; V: TRBV20-1; J: TRBJ1-3; DNA: TGCAGTGCTAGTACCCAGGCGATCTCTGGAAACACCATATATTTT; CDR3: CSASTQAISGNTIYF
size: many; D: .; V: TRBV7-2; J: TRBJ1-6; DNA: TGTGCCAGCAGCTTAGCCGACCTAGTGGCACCCCTCCACTTT; CDR3: CASSLADLVAPLHF
size: many; D: .; V: TRBV12-3/TRBV12-4; J: TRBJ2-6; DNA: TGTGCCAGCATCCACTCTGGGGCCAACGTCCTGACTTTC; CDR3: CASIHSGANVLTF
size: many; D: .; V: TRBV15; J: TRBJ2-1; DNA: TGTGCCACCAGCCCAGATATAGGATGGACCTACAATGAGCAGTTCTTC; CDR3: CATSPDIGWTYNEQFF
size: once; D: TRBD2; V: TRBV11-1; J: TRBJ2-4; DNA: TGTGCCAGCAGCCAAAGCGGGAGTGCCATTCAGTACTTC; CDR3: CASSQSGSAIQYF
size: many; D: TRBD1; V: TRBV5-6; J: TRBJ2-1; DNA: TGTGCCAGCATCCCTTCGACAGGGGCGAGGTACAATGAGCAGTTCTTC; CDR3: CASIPSTGARYNEQFF
size: many; D: .; V: TRBV14; J: TRBJ2-5; DNA: TGTGCCAGCAGCCCTGGAATACGAGAGACCCAGTACTTC; CDR3: CASSPGIRETQYF
size: .; D: TRBD1; V: TRBV19; J: TRBJ1-2; DNA: TGTGCCAGTAGTATCCCGGACAGGGCACTTGAGGGTGGCTACACCTTC; CDR3: CASSIPDRALEGGYTF
size: .; D: .; V: TRBV7-2; J: TRBJ2-7; DNA: TGTGCCAGCAGCTTAGAGGCGGGACTCTCCTACGAGCAGTACTTC; CDR3: CASSLEAGLSYEQYF
size: many; D: .; V: TRBV9; J: TRBJ2-1; DNA: TGTGCCAGCAGCCCCGTCGCCCGGGATTACTACAATGAGCAGTTCTTC; CDR3: CASSPVARDYYNEQFF
size: many; D: .; V: TRBV5-6; J: TRBJ2-1; DNA: TGTGCCAGCAGCGTCCGCCCCGGGCCCTACAATGAGCAGTTCTTC; CDR3: CASSVRPGPYNEQFF
size: .; D: .; V: TRBV11-2; J: TRBJ1-6; DNA: TGTGCCAGCAGCTCAATGCTCAGGGCCTCACCCCTCCACTTT; CDR3: CASSSMLRASPLHF
size: many; D: .; V: TRBV7-3; J: TRBJ2-5; DNA: TGTGCCAGCAGCTTACTGGGGGAGGAGACCCAGTACTTC; CDR3: CASSLLGEETQYF
size: many; D: TRBD1; V: TRBV5-6; J: TRBJ2-3; DNA: TGTGCCAGCAGCTGGGGACAGGGTCTTGATACGCAGTATTTT; CDR3: CASSWGQGLDTQYF
size: many; D: .; V: TRBV28; J: TRBJ2-7; DNA: TGTGCCAGCAGTTTTTTCCACGAGCAGTACTTC; CDR3: CASSFFHEQYF
size: many; D: .; V: TRBV7-9; J: TRBJ2-5; DNA: TGTGCCAGCACCCAAATCTTCGGGACCGCGCAAGAGACCCAGTACTTC; CDR3: CASTQIFGTAQETQYF